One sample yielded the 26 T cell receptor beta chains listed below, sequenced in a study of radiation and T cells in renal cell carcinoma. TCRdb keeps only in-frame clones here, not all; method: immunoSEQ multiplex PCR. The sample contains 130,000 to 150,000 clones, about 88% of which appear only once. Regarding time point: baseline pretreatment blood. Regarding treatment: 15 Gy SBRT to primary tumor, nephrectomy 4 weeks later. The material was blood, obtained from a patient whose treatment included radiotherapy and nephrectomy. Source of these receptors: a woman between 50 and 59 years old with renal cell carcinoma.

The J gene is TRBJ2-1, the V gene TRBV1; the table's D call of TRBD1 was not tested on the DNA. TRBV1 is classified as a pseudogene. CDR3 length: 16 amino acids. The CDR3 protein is CTSSQDQGQAYNEQFF. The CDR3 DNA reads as TGCACCAGCAGCCAAGATCAGGGACAAGCCTACAATGAGCAGTTCTTC.

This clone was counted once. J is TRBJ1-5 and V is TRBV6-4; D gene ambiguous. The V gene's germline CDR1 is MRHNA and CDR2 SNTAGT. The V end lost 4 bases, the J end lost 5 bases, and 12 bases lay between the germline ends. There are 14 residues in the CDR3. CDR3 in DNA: TGTGCCAGCAGTGCACAGCCCGTCGATCAGCCCCAGCATTTT. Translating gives CASSAQPVDQPQHF.

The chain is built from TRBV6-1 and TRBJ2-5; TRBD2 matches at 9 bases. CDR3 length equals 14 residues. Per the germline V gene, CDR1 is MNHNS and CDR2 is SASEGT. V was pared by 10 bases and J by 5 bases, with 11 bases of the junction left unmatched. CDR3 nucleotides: TGTGCCACCGGGGTAGCGGGGGTGTGGGAGACCCAGTACTTC. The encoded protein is CATGVAGVWETQYF.

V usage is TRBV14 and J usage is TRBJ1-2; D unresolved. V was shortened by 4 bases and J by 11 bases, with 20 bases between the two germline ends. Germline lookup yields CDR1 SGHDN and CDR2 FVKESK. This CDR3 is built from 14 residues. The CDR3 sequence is CASSLLGTSERYTF. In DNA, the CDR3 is TGTGCCAGCAGCCTACTTGGAACATCCGAACGGTACACCTTC.

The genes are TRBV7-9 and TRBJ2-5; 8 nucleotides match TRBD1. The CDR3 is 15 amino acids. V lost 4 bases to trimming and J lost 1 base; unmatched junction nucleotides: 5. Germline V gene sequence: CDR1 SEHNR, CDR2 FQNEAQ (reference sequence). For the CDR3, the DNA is TGTGCCAGCAGCTCCGGCACAGGGGGCCAAGAGACCCAGTACTTC. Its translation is CASSSGTGGQETQYF.

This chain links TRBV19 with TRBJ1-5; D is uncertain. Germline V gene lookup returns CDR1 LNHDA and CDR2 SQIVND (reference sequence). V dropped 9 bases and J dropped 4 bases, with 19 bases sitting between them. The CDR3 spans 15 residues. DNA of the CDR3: TGTGCCAGCAAGAGTCTGGCAGAGGGTAATCAGCCCCAGCATTTT. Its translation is CASKSLAEGNQPQHF.

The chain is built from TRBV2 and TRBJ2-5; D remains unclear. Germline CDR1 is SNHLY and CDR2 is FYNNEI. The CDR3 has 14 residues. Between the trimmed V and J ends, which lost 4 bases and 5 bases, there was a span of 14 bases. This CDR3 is CASSGDIKVETQYF. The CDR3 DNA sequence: TGTGCCAGCAGTGGTGACATAAAAGTGGAGACCCAGTACTTC.

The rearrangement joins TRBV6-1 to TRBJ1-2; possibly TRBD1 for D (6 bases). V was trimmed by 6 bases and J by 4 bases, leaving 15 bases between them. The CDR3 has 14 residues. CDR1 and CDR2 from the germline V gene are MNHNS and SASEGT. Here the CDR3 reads CASSSLQGPYGYTF. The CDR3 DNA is TGTGCCAGCAGCTCCCTACAGGGTCCCTATGGCTACACCTTC.

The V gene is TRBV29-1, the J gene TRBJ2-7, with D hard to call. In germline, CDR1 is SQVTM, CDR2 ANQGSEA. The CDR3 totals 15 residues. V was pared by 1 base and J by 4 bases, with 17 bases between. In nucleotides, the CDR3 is TGCAGCGTTGAAGGGACCGACGGTCCCAGATACGAGCAGTACTTC. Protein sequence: CSVEGTDGPRYEQYF.

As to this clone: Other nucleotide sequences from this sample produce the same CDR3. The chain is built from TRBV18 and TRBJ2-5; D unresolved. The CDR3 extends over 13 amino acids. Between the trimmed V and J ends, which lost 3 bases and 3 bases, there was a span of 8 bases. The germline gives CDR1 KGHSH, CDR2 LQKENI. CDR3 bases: TGTGCCAGCTCACCCGGACGAGAAGAGACCCAGTACTTC. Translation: CASSPGREETQYF.

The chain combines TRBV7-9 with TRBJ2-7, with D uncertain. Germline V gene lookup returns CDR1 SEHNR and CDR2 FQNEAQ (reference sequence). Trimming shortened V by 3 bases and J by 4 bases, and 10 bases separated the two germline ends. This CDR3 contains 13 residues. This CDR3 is CASSFISGYEQYF. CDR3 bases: TGTGCCAGCAGCTTCATTTCCGGATACGAGCAGTACTTC.

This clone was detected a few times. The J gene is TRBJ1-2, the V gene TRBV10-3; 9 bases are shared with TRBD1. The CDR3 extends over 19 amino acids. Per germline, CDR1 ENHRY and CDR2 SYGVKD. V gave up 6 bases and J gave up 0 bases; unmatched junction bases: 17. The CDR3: CAISPTGGRTHLTNYGYTF. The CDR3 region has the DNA TGTGCCATCAGCCCAACAGGGGGCCGAACCCATTTAACTAACTATGGCTACACCTTC.

CDR3 region: CASRRGPGAKEKLFF. CDR3 nucleotide sequence: TGTGCCAGCAGGAGGGGTCCGGGCGCGAAGGAAAAACTGTTTTTT. The chain couples TRBV2 to TRBJ1-4, with D perhaps matching TRBD1 (5 bases). Germline lookup yields CDR1 SNHLY and CDR2 FYNNEI. The CDR3 runs to 15 residues. The V end lost 6 bases, the J end lost 8 bases, and 19 bases lay between the germline ends.

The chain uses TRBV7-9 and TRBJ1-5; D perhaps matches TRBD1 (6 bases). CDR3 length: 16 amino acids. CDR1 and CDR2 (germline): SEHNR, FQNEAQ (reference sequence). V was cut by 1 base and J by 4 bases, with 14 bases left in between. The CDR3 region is CASSLGWQGSNQPQHF. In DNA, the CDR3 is TGTGCCAGCAGCTTAGGGTGGCAGGGGTCAAATCAGCCCCAGCATTTT. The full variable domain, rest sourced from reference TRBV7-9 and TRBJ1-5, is DTGVSQNPRHKITKRGQNVTFRCDPISEHNRLYWYRQTLGQGPEFLTYFQNEAQLEKSRLLSDRFSAERPKGSFSTLEIQRTEQGDSAMYLCASSLGWQGSNQPQHFGDGTRLSIL.

CDR3: CAWSFSTGELFF. CDR3 DNA: TGTGCCTGGAGTTTTTCGACCGGGGAGCTGTTTTTT. V usage is TRBV30 and J usage is TRBJ2-2; no definite D call. The V gene's germline CDR1 is GTSNPN and CDR2 SVGIG (reference sequence). V lost 2 bases, J lost 5 bases, and 6 bases lay in between. CDR3 length: 12 amino acids.

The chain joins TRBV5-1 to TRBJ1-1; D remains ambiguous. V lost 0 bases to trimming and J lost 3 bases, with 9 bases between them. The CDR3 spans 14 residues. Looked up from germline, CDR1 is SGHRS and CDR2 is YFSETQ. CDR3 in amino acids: CASSLAILDTEAFF. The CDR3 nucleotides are TGCGCCAGCAGCTTGGCCATACTAGACACTGAAGCTTTCTTT.

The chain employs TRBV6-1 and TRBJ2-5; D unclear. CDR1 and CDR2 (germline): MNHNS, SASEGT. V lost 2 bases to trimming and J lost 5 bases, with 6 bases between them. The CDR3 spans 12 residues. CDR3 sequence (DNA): TGTGCCAGCAGTGAAAGCCGGGAGACCCAGTACTTC. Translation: CASSESRETQYF.

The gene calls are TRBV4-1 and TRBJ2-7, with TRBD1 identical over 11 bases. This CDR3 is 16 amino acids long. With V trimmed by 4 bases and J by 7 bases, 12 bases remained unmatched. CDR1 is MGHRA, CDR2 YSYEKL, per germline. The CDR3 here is CASSPPPGTGGKEQYF. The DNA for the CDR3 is TGCGCCAGCAGCCCCCCACCCGGGACAGGGGGTAAAGAGCAGTACTTC.

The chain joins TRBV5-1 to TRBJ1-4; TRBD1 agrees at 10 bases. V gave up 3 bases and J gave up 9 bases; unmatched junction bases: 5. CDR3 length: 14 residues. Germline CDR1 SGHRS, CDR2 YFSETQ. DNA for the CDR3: TGCGCCAGCAGCTCCGGGACAGGGGTTCAAAAACTGTTTTTT. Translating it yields CASSSGTGVQKLFF.

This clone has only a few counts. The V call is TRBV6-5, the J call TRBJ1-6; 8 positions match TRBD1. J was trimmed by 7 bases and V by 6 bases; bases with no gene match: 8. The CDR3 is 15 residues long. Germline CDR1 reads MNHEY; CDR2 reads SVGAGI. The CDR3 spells CASRRDQGANSPLHF. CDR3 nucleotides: TGTGCCAGCAGGCGAGATCAGGGGGCAAATTCACCCCTCCACTTT.

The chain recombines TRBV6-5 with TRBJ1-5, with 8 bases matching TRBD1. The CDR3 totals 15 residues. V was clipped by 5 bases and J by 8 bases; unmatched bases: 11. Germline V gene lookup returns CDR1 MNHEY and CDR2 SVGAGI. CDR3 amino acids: CASSQTGVPREPQHF. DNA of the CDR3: TGTGCCAGCAGTCAGACAGGGGTCCCGAGGGAGCCCCAGCATTTT.

The chain's CDR3 is CASSLDRGAGPASPLHF. The CDR3 nucleotides read TGTGCCAGCAGCTTAGACAGGGGCGCAGGGCCCGCTTCACCCCTCCACTTT. This chain links TRBV7-9 with TRBJ1-6; 7 bases are shared with TRBD1. The CDR3 is made up of 17 amino acids. Trimming removed 1 base from V and 9 bases from J; junction bases left unmatched: 12. The germline V gene has CDR1 SEHNR and CDR2 FQNEAQ (reference sequence).

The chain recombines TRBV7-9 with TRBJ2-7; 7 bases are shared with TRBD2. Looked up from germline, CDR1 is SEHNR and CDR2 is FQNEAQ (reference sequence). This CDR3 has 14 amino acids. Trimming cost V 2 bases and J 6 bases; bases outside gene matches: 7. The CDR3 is CASSLSSGEGEQYF. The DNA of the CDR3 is TGTGCCAGCAGCTTATCTTCGGGGGAGGGCGAGCAGTACTTC. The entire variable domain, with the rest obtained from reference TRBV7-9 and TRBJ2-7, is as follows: DTGVSQNPRHKITKRGQNVTFRCDPISEHNRLYWYRQTLGQGPEFLTYFQNEAQLEKSRLLSDRFSAERPKGSFSTLEIQRTEQGDSAMYLCASSLSSGEGEQYFGPGTRLTVT.

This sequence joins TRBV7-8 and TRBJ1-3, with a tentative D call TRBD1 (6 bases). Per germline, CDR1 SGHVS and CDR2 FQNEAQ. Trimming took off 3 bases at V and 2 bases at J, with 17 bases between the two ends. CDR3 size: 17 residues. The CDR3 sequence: CASSLREGGITGNTIYF. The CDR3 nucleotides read TGTGCCAGCAGCTTGAGGGAAGGGGGGATCACTGGAAACACCATATATTTT.

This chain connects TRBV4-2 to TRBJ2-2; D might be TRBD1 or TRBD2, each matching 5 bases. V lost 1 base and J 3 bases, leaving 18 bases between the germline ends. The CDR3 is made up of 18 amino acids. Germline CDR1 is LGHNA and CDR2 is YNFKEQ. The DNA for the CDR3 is TGTGCCAGCAGCCAAGGATTTGGGACGGGATCCGACACCGGGGAGCTGTTTTTT. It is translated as CASSQGFGTGSDTGELFF.

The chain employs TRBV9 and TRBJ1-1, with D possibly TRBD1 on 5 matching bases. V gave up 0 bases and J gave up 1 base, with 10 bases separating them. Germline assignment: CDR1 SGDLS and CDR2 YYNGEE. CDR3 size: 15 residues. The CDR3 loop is CASSVGGRTNTEAFF. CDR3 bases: TGTGCCAGCAGCGTAGGGGGACGGACGAACACTGAAGCTTTCTTT.